A selection of T cell receptor beta chains follows, all from one sample in a study of blood T cell repertoires in COVID-19. Clones were read by immunoSEQ multiplex PCR, and TCRdb kept only the in-frame ones, dropping some. The data show around 120,000 clones, around 89% seen once. The sequenced material came from peripheral blood. These receptors all stem from a man aged 50-59 years with acute or convalescent COVID-19. Both conserved end residues are part of each CDR3. The order of the fields is D gene, clone size, J gene, V gene, CDR3 protein, CDR3 DNA. D genes are given only for firm matches. Clone size appears in some rows only: once, few, many, or a class for an expanded clone.

D: .; size: once; J: TRBJ1-2; V: TRBV12-3/TRBV12-4; CDR3: CASSSSGHDGYTF; DNA: TGTGCCAGCAGCTCCTCCGGACATGATGGCTACACCTTC
D: .; size: .; J: TRBJ1-5; V: TRBV19; CDR3: CASSISGVVNQPQHF; DNA: TGTGCCAGTAGTATCTCCGGGGTGGTGAATCAGCCCCAGCATTTT
D: .; size: .; J: TRBJ2-7; V: TRBV4-1; CDR3: CASSQAPGVYEQYF; DNA: TGCGCCAGCAGCCAAGCCCCGGGAGTCTACGAGCAGTACTTC
D: TRBD1; size: once; J: TRBJ1-6; V: TRBV9; CDR3: CASSSRDRENSPLHF; DNA: TGTGCCAGCAGCAGCCGGGACAGGGAAAATTCACCCCTCCACTTT
D: .; size: .; J: TRBJ1-5; V: TRBV2; CDR3: CASSARSNQPQHF; DNA: TGTGCCAGCAGTGCCAGGAGCAATCAGCCCCAGCATTTT
D: .; size: .; J: TRBJ2-4; V: TRBV4-1; CDR3: CASSQPEGRELAKNIQYF; DNA: TGCGCCAGCAGCCAACCGGAGGGCCGGGAACTAGCCAAAAACATTCAGTACTTC
D: .; size: once; J: TRBJ2-2; V: TRBV11-2; CDR3: CASSLRGADTGELFF; DNA: TGTGCCAGCAGCTTACGGGGGGCTGACACCGGGGAGCTGTTTTTT
D: TRBD1; size: .; J: TRBJ1-1; V: TRBV3-1/TRBV3-2; CDR3: CASSQASTGGGNEAFF; DNA: TGTGCCAGCAGCCAGGCCTCGACAGGGGGCGGTAATGAAGCTTTCTTT
D: .; size: .; J: TRBJ2-1; V: TRBV20-1; CDR3: CSASPGNEQFF; DNA: TGCAGTGCTAGTCCCGGGAATGAGCAGTTCTTC
D: TRBD2; size: .; J: TRBJ2-2; V: TRBV19; CDR3: CASNSWGGLFF; DNA: TGTGCCAGTAACAGTTGGGGGGGGCTGTTTTTT
D: TRBD1; size: .; J: TRBJ2-5; V: TRBV3-1/TRBV3-2; CDR3: CASSRGTGGRGTQYF; DNA: TGTGCCAGCAGCCGCGGGACAGGGGGCAGGGGGACCCAGTACTTC